This TCR beta chain was observed in a study of technical replicates of blood from a few donors. Measured with immunoSEQ multiplex PCR; TCRdb has only the in-frame clones, and not every one. The sample lists tens of thousands of clones, approximately 83% occurring once. There are 16 residues in the CDR3. The clonotype originates from a human donor in good health. Some clones in this sample may be carry-over from other donors' samples. The chain employs TRBV1 and TRBJ1-4; the D segment call TRBD1 is taken from the table without a DNA check. TRBV1 is an annotated pseudogene. The sample taken for sequencing was PBMCs. The CDR3, as DNA: TGCACCAGCAGCCAAGATCTTCAGGGCTATAATGAAAAACTGTTTTTT. It translates to CTSSQDLQGYNEKLFF.